This T cell receptor (beta chain) was found in a study of T cell changes during pregnancy in multiple sclerosis. Method: immunoSEQ multiplex PCR; TCRdb's copy keeps in-frame clones and lacks some. In the table there are 65,000 to 90,000 clones, 85% to 95% of which are singletons. Germline V gene data show CDR1 as MDHEN and CDR2 as SYDVKM. The CDR3 sequence is 14 residues long. Trimming pared 5 bases from V and 3 bases from J, leaving 14 bases between. The chain is built from TRBV28 and TRBJ2-7, with a weak D call TRBD1 (5 bases). The TCR originated in a female donor in good health, enrolled as a control in a pregnancy study. The starting material was peripheral blood, obtained in the third trimester of pregnancy. CDR3 amino acids: CASSLPTVIYEQYF. The CDR3 nucleotides read TGTGCCAGCAGTCTCCCGACAGTGATCTACGAGCAGTACTTC.